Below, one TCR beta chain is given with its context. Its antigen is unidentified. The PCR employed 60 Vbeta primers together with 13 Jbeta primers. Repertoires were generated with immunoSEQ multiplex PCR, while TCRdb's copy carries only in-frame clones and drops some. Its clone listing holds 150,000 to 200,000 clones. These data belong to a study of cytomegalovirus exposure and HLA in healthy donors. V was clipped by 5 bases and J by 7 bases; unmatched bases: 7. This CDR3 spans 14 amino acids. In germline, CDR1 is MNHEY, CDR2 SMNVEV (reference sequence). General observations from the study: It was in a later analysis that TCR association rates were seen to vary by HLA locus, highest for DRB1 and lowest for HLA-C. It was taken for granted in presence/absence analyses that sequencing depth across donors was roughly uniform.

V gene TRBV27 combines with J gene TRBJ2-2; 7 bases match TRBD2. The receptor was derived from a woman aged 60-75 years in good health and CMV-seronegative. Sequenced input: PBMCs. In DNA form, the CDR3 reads TGTGCCAGCAGTCCCTATGGGGAGGGCGGGGAGCTGTTTTTT. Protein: CASSPYGEGGELFF.